What follows are 5 T cell receptor beta chains derived from one specimen sequenced in a study of T-cell memory formation after mild COVID-19. TCRdb analysed the 5' RACE reads with MiXCR anew, one entry per CDR3 protein. The table includes about 540,000 distinct CDR3 sequences, 20% detected once. Material: PBMCs or a T cell subset sorted from them (not recorded which). The origin of the receptors is an adult woman who had mild COVID-19 (a few samples of this study predate the infection). Cell type and time point are not known.

This clonotype turned up a few times. The V gene is TRBV20-1, the J gene TRBJ2-7; TRBD2 matches 12 bases. From germline, CDR1 is DFQATT and CDR2 SNEGSKA (reference sequence). The CDR3 extends over 16 amino acids. V shed 0 bases and J 3 bases; nucleotides not matched to a gene: 6. This CDR3 is CSARDPLAGGSYEQYF. Written as DNA, the CDR3 is TGCAGTGCTAGAGATCCACTAGCGGGGGGCAGCTACGAGCAGTACTTC.

This CDR3 reads CASILGIAEAFF. For the CDR3, the DNA is TGTGCCAGCATATTGGGAATCGCTGAAGCTTTCTTT. The chain couples TRBV2 to TRBJ1-1; no firm D call. V was shortened by 7 bases and J by 6 bases, with 12 bases between the two germline ends. This CDR3 spans 12 amino acids. Germline V gene data show CDR1 as SNHLY and CDR2 as FYNNEI. Full variable domain (missing parts from reference TRBV2 and TRBJ1-1): EPEVTQTPSHQVTQMGQEVILRCVPISNHLYFYWYRQILGQKVEFLVSFYNNEISEKSEIFDDQFSVERPDGSNFTLKIRSTKLEDSAMYFCASILGIAEAFFGQGTRLTVV.

This clonotype appeared a few times. V usage is TRBV9 and J usage is TRBJ2-1; 10 bases agree with TRBD2. The CDR3 runs 18 residues. Germline V CDR1 and CDR2: SGDLS, YYNGEE. The V gene end was trimmed by 0 bases and the J gene end by 9 bases; junction bases not matched to a gene: 15. The CDR3 spells CASSVDRGLAGELGEQFF. The CDR3 DNA reads as TGTGCCAGCAGCGTAGATAGGGGGCTAGCGGGAGAGTTGGGTGAGCAGTTCTTC. The full variable domain, completed using reference TRBV9 and TRBJ2-1, is DSGVTQTPKHLITATGQRVTLRCSPRSGDLSVYWYQQSLDQGLQFLIQYYNGEERAKGNILERFSAQQFPDLHSELNLSSLELGDSALYFCASSVDRGLAGELGEQFFGPGTRLTVL.

This clonotype came up a few times. V gene TRBV5-6 combines with J gene TRBJ2-3; D is unresolved. Per the germline V gene, CDR1 is SGHDT and CDR2 is YYEEEE. The V gene lost 2 bases and the J gene lost 6 bases, with 10 bases spanning the gap. The CDR3 sequence is 13 residues long. The CDR3 coding sequence is TGTGCCAGCAGCTTTGGGGAAGGGGATACGCAGTATTTT. Protein sequence: CASSFGEGDTQYF.

The chain is built from TRBV5-4 and TRBJ1-2; 7 bases are a match to TRBD1. CDR3 length: 14 residues. V lost 0 bases to trimming and J lost 4 bases; unmatched junction nucleotides: 3. Germline CDR1 and CDR2: SGHNT and YYREEE (reference sequence). CDR3 sequence (DNA): TGTGCCAGCAGCTTGGAAGGGGGCGGCTATGGCTACACCTTC. Translation gives CASSLEGGGYGYTF. Complete variable domain (other parts from reference TRBV5-4 and TRBJ1-2): ETGVTQSPTHLIKTRGQQVTLRCSSQSGHNTVSWYQQALGQGPQFIFQYYREEENGRGNFPPRFSGLQFPNYSSELNVNALELDDSALYLCASSLEGGGYGYTFGSGTRLTVV.